This T cell receptor beta chain was retrieved from a study of response to subunit inactivated influenza vaccine. Notes on the study in general: Each seasonal influenza vaccination recruits few new T cells, the authors suggested.

A note on this clonotype: Antigen: not known.

Germline V gives CDR1 DFQATT, CDR2 SNEGSKA (reference sequence). This CDR3 comprises 16 residues. Trimming stripped 6 bases from V and 0 bases from J, with 17 bases between. Via MiXCR, TCRdb re-called the RT-PCR reads, giving one row per CDR3 protein. This table holds a few hundred thousand distinct CDR3 sequences, around a fifth found once. This receptor was identified in a man in his fifties or sixties who received an inactivated influenza vaccine. This chain joins TRBV20-1 and TRBJ2-2, with D perhaps assigned TRBD1 or TRBD2 (5 bases each). The sample was PBMCs from blood, taken roughly 20 months after vaccination. DNA for the CDR3: TGCAGTGCCCCTGACCCCGGGACGGCGAACACCGGGGAGCTGTTTTTT. Translation gives CSAPDPGTANTGELFF.